Many counts were recorded for the clone carrying this T cell receptor (beta chain). TCRdb reprocessed the 5' RACE reads via MiXCR and lists one record per CDR3 protein. The sample contains tens of thousands of distinct CDR3 sequences, approximately 3.3% of which appear only once. This sample was included in a study of neurological immune-mediated disorders. The CDR3 is 17 residues long. From germline, CDR1 is SGHRS and CDR2 YFSETQ. Trimming took off 0 bases at V and 0 bases at J, with 10 bases between the two ends. The rearrangement links TRBV5-1 to TRBJ2-6; the D gene is possibly TRBD1 (5 bases). The sequencing input was PBMCs. The source of this sequence is a man aged 35 to 55 with multiple sclerosis. CDR3 protein: CASSLGLQASGANVLTF. The DNA for the CDR3 is TGCGCCAGCAGCTTGGGTTTACAGGCCTCTGGGGCCAACGTCCTGACTTTC.